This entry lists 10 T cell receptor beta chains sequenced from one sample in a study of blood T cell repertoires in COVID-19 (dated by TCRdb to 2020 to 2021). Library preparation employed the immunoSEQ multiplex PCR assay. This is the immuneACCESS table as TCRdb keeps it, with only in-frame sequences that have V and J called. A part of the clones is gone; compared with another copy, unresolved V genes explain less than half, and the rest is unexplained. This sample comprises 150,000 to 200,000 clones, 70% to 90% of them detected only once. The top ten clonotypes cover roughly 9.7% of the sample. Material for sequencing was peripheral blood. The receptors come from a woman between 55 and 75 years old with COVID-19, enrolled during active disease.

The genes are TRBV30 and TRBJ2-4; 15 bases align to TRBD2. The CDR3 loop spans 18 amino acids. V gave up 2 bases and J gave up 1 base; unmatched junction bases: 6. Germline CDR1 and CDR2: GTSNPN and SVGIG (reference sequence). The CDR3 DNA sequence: TGTGCCTGGAGTTGGACTAGCGGGAGGGCCCAGGCCAAAAACATTCAGTACTTC. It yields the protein CAWSWTSGRAQAKNIQYF. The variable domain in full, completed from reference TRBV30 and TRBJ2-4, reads SQTIHQWPATLVQPVGSPLSLECTVEGTSNPNLYWYRQAAGRGLQLLFYSVGIGQISSEVPQNLSASRPQDRQFILSSKKLLLSDSGFYLCAWSWTSGRAQAKNIQYFGAGTRLSVL.

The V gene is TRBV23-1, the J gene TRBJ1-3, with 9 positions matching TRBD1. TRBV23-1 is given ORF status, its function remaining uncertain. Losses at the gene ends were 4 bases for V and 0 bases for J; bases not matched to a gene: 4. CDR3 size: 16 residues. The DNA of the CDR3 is TGCGCCAGCAGTCGGACAGGGGCTTACTCTGGAAACACCATATATTTT. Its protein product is CASSRTGAYSGNTIYF.

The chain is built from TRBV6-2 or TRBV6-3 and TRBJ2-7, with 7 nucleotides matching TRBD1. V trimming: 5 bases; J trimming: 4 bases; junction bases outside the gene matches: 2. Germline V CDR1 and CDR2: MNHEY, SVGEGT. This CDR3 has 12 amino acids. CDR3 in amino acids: CASSRQGYEQYF. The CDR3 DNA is TGTGCCAGCAGTCGACAGGGTTACGAGCAGTACTTC.

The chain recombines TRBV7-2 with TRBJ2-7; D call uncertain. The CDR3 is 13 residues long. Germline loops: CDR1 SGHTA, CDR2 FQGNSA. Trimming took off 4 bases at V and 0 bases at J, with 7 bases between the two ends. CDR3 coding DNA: TGTGCCAGCAGCTGGGCTACCTCCTACGAGCAGTACTTC. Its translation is CASSWATSYEQYF.

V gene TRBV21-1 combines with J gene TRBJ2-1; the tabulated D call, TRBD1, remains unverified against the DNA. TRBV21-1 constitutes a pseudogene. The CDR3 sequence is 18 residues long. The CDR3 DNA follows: TGTGCCAGCAGCACAGGGGCCGGCCCCAGGGGTTCCGACAATGAGCAGTTCTTC. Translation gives CASSTGAGPRGSDNEQFF.

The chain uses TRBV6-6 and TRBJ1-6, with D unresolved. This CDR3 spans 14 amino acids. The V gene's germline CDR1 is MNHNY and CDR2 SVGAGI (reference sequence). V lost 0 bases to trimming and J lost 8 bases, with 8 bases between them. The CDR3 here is CASSYSSTYSPLHF. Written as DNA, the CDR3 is TGTGCCAGCAGTTACTCGTCAACATATTCACCCCTCCACTTT.

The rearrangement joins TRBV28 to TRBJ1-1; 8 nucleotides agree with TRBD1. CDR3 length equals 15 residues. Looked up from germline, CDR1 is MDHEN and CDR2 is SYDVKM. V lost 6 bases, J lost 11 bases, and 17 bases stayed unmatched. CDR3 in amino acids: CASSPQGGRGAPAFF. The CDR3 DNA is TGTGCCAGCAGCCCACAGGGGGGTCGGGGGGCGCCCGCTTTCTTT.

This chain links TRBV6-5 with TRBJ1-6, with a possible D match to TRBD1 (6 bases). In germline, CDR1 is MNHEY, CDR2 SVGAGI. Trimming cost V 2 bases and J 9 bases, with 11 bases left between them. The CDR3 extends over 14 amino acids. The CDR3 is CASSYPIGGSPLHF. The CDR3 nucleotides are TGTGCCAGCAGTTACCCCATAGGGGGTTCACCCCTCCACTTT.

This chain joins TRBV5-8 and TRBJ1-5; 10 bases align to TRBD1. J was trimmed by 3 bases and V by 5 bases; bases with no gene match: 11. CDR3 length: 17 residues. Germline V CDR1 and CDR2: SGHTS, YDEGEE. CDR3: CASRPYRGTGDNQPQHF. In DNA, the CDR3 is TGTGCCAGCAGGCCCTACAGGGGGACAGGGGACAATCAGCCCCAGCATTTT.

The chain's CDR3 is CSVEERGLAGGALYEQYF. DNA of the CDR3: TGCAGCGTTGAGGAAAGAGGGCTAGCGGGAGGCGCGCTCTACGAGCAGTACTTC. The rearrangement links TRBV29-1 to TRBJ2-7; 11 bases fit TRBD2. Trimming removed 3 bases from V and 3 bases from J; junction bases left unmatched: 16. Germline lookup yields CDR1 SQVTM and CDR2 ANQGSEA. The CDR3 sequence is 18 residues long.